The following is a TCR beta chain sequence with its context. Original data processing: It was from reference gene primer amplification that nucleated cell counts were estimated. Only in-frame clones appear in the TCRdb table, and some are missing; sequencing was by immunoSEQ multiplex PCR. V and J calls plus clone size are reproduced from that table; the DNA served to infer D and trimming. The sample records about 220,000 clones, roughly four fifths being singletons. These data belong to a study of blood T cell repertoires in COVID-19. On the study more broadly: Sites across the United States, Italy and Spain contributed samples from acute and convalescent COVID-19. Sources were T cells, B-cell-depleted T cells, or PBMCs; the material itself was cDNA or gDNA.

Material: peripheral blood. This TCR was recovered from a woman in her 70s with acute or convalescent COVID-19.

CDR3 amino acids: CASSTEDYGYTF. For the CDR3, the DNA is TGTGCCAGTAGTACGGAGGACTATGGCTACACCTTC. V is TRBV19 and J is TRBJ1-2; D not certain. Germline V gives CDR1 LNHDA, CDR2 SQIVND (reference sequence). Deletions cut 4 bases from V and 3 bases from J, with 6 bases between. The CDR3 loop spans 12 amino acids.